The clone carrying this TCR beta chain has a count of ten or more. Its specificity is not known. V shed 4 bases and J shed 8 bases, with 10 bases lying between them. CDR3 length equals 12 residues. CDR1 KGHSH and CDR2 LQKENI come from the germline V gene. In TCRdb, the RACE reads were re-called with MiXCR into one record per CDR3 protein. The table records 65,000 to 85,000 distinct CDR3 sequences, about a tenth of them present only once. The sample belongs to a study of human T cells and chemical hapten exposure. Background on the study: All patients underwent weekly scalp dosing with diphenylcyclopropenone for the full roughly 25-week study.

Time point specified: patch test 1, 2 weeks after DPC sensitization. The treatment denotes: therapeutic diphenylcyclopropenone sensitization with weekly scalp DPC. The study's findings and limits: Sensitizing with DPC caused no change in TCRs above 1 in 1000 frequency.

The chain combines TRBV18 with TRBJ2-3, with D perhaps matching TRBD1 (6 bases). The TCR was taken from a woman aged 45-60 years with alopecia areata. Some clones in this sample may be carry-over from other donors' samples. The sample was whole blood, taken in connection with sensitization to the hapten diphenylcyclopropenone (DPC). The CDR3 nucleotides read TGTGCCAGCTCACGACAGGCTACTACGCAGTATTTT. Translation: CASSRQATTQYF.